This T cell receptor beta chain was recovered during a study of Ad26.COV2.S vaccination and SARS-CoV-2 variants. The treatment is: roughly 18 received Ad26.COV2.S at low or high dose, single or two shots; about 5 received placebo; per-sample allocation not given. Each sample was drawn 63 days after the first injection (of vaccine or placebo). Donation came from an adult in Boston who was aged 18-55 years. Germline CDR1 is MNHEY and CDR2 is SVGAGI. This CDR3 spans 15 amino acids. The V end was cut by 5 bases, the J end by 6 bases, with 17 bases between. Profiling relied on immunoSEQ multiplex PCR, and the TCRdb table lists in-frame clones only, not all of them. Of roughly 330,000 clones listed, 90% are singletons.

The sample here was peripheral blood, taken in a trial of Ad26.COV2.S vaccine versus placebo. This TCR was sampled from a person aged 18-60 years who received the Ad26.COV2.S COVID-19 vaccine or a placebo. The V and J genes are TRBV6-5 and TRBJ2-1; D is possibly TRBD1 (7 bases). The CDR3 coding sequence is TGTGCCAGCAGTCGCGGGACAGTACTCCCCAATGAGCAGTTCTTC. This sequence encodes CASSRGTVLPNEQFF.